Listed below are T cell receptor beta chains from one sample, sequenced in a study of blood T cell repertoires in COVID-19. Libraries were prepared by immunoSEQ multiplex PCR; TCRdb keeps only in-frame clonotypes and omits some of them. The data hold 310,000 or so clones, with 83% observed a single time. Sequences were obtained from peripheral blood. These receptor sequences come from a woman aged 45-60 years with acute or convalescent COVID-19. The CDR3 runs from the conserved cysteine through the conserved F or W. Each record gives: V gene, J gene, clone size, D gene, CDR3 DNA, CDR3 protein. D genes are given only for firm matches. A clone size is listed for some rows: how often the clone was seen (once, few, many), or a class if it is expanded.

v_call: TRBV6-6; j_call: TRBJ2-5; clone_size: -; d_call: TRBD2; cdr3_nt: TGTGCCAGCAGTTACTATACGGGAGGAGAGACCCAGTACTTC; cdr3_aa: CASSYYTGGETQYF
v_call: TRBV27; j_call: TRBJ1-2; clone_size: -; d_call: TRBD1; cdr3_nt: TGTGCCAGCACACAACAACCGGGACAGGGGGCGTCAGGCTACACCTTC; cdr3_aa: CASTQQPGQGASGYTF
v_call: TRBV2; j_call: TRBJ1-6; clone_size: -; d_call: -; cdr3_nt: TGTGCCAGCAGTGAGCAGCGTAATTCACCCCTCCACTTT; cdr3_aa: CASSEQRNSPLHF
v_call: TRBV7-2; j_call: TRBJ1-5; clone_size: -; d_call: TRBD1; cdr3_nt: TGTGCCAGCAGCTATGGGACAGGGGTTAATCAGCCCCAGCATTTT; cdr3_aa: CASSYGTGVNQPQHF
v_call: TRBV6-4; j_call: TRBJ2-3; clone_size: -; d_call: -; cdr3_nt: TGTGCCAGCAGTAATCAGGGGGGCAGAGATACGCAGTATTTT; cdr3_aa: CASSNQGGRDTQYF
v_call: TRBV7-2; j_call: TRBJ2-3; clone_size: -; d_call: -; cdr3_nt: TGTGCCAGCAGAGGCCTCGGGAGCCCCACAGATACGCAGTATTTT; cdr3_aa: CASRGLGSPTDTQYF
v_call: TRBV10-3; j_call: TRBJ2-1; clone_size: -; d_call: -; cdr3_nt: TGTGCCATCAGTGATAGTCCTAGCGATTACAATGAGCAGTTCTTC; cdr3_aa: CAISDSPSDYNEQFF
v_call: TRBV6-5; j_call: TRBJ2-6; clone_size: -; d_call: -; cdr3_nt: TGTGCCAGCCAGGTGGACTCTGGGGCCAACGTCCTGACTTTC; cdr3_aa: CASQVDSGANVLTF
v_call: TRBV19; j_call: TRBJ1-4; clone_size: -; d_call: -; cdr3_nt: TGTGCCGCGGGGTGGGCGGGAAAACTGTTTTTT; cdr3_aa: CAAGWAGKLFF
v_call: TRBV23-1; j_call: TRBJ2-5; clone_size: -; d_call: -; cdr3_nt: TGCGCCAGCAGTCAATCGATCCAGGGCGTCCAAGAGACCCAGTACTTC; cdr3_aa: CASSQSIQGVQETQYF
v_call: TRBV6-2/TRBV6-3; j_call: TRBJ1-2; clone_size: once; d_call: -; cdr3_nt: TGTGCCAGCAGCTCGACAGTTAACTATGGCTACACCTTC; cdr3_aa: CASSSTVNYGYTF
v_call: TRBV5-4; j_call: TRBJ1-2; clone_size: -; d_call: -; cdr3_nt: TGTGCCAGCAGCTTGGGACCAGGGATGGATGGCTACACCTTC; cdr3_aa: CASSLGPGMDGYTF
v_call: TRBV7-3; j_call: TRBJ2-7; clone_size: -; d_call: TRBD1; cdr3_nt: TGTGCCAGCAGCCCATCGGGGACAGCGAGCGAGGCGTACTTC; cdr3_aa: CASSPSGTASEAYF
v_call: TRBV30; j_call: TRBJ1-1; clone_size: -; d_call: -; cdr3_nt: TGTGCCTGGAGTGAACAGCAGAACACTGAAGCTTTCTTT; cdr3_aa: CAWSEQQNTEAFF
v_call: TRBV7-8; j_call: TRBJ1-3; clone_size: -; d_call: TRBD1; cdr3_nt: TGTGCCAGCAGCTGGACAGGGGGATCGGGTGGAAACACCATATATTTT; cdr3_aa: CASSWTGGSGGNTIYF
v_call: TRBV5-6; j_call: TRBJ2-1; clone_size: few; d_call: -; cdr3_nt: TGTGCCAGCAGCTTTAACTTTAACAATGAGCAGTTCTTC; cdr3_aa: CASSFNFNNEQFF
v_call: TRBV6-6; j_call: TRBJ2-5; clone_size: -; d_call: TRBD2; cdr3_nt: TGTGCCAGCAGCCGTAGCGGGAGGATCGAGACCCAGTACTTC; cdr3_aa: CASSRSGRIETQYF
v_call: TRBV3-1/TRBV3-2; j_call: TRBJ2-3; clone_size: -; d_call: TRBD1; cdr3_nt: TGTGCCAGCAGCCAAGGACAGGGGGCGTATTTT; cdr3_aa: CASSQGQGAYF
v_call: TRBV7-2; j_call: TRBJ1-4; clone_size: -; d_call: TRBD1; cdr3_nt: TGTGCCAGCAGCTTAGCGGACAGGGGCTCAACAACTAATGAAAAACTGTTTTTT; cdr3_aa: CASSLADRGSTTNEKLFF
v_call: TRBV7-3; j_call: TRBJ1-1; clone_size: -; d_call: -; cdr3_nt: TGTGCCAGCAGCTCCCGGGGGACTTTCACTGAAGCTTTCTTT; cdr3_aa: CASSSRGTFTEAFF
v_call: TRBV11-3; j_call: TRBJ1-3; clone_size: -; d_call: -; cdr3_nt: TGTGCCAGCAGCCGTGAGGCGGGCTCTGGAAACACCATATATTTT; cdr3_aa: CASSREAGSGNTIYF
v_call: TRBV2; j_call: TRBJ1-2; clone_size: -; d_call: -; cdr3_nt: TGTGCCAGTTCGCAGGTGGCGTATGGCTACACCTTC; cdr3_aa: CASSQVAYGYTF
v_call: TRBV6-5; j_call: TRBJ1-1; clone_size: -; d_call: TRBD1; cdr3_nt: TGTGCCAGCAGGGAGGGACAGGGAAGGGCTGAAGCTTTCTTT; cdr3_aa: CASREGQGRAEAFF
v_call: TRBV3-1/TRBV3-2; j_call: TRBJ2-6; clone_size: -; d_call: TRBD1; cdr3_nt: TGTGCCAGCAGCGAGGGGACAGGGGGCTCGGCTTTTCCCAGCGTCCTGACTTTC; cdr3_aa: CASSEGTGGSAFPSVLTF
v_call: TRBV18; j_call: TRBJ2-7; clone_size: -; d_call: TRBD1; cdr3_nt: TGTGCCAGCTCACCGGGACAGGGGGGCCCCGAGCAGTACTTC; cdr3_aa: CASSPGQGGPEQYF
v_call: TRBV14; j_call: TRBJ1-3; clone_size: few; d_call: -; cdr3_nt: TGTGCCAGCAGCAGGGGGTCTGGAAACACCATATATTTT; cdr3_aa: CASSRGSGNTIYF
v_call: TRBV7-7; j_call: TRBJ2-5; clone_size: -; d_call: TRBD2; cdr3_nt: TGTGCCAGCAGCCGCGGGGTAGCGGGAGGGAGAGAGACCCAGTACTTC; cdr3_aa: CASSRGVAGGRETQYF
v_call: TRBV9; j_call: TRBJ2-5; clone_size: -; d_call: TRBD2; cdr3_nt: TGTGCCAGCAGCGGAACCGGGACTAGCCAGGAGACCCAGTACTTC; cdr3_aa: CASSGTGTSQETQYF